This T cell receptor (beta chain) appears in the sequencing data of a study of Graves' ophthalmopathy and Graves' hyperthyroidism. Study-wide findings and caveats: Detected in blood as well were most expanded thyroid clonotypes with frequency above 0.001.

The germline V gene encodes CDR1 MDHEN and CDR2 SYDVKM. The CDR3 runs 12 residues. The germline V and J ends were trimmed by 6 bases and 5 bases, with 10 bases remaining between them. This clonotype appeared many times. What it binds is unknown. Amplifying from RNA transcripts, the study obtained TCR beta CDR3 regions. RT-PCR in the first round used HTBI primers; a second-round multiplex PCR followed. TCRdb reanalysed the multiplex PCR reads using MiXCR and keeps one entry per CDR3 protein. The table shows around 400,000 distinct CDR3 sequences, with roughly 18% occurring only once. The TCR sequence derives from a young woman with Graves' ophthalmopathy. The sequenced sample was peripheral blood. V usage is TRBV28 and J usage is TRBJ1-1, with D hard to call. As DNA, the CDR3 is TGTGCCAGCAGCCGACTTGAGACTGAAGCTTTCTTT. Translated: CASSRLETEAFF. The whole variable domain, filled in from reference TRBV28 and TRBJ1-1, reads DVKVTQSSRYLVKRTGEKVFLECVQDMDHENMFWYRQDPGLGLRLIYFSYDVKMKEKGDIPEGYSVSREKKERFSLILESASTNQTSMYLCASSRLETEAFFGQGTRLTVV.